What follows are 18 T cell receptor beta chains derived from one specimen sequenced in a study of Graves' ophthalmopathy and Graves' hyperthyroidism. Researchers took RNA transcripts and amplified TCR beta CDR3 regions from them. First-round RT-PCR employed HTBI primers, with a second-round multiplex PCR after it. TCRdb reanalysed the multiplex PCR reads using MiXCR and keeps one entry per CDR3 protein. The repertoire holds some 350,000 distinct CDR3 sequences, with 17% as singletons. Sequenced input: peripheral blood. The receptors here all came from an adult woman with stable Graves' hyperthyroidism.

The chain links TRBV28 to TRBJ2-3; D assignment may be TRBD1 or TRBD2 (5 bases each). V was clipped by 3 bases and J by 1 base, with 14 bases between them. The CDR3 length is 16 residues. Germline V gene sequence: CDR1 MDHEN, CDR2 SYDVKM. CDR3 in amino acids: CASSLVPGSGTDTQYF. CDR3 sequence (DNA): TGTGCCAGCAGTTTGGTCCCAGGGAGTGGCACAGATACGCAGTATTTT.

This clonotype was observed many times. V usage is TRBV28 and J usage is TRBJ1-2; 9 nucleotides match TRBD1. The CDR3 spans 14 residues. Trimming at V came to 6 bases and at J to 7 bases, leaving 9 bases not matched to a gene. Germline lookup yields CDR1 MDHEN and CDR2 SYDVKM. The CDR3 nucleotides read TGTGCCAGCAGCAGATTAACAGGGGGCCGTGGCTACACCTTC. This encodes CASSRLTGGRGYTF.

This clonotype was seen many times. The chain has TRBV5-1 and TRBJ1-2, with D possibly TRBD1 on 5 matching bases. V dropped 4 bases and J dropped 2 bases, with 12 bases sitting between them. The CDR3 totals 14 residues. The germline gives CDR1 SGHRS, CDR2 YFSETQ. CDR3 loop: CASSPSPGNYGYTF. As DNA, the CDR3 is TGCGCCAGCAGCCCTAGCCCAGGGAACTATGGCTACACCTTC.

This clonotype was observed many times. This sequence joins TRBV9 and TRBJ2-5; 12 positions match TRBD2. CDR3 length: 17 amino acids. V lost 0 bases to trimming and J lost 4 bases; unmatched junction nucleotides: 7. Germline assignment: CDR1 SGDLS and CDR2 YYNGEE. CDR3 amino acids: CASSVGLAGAGGETQYF. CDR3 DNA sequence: TGTGCCAGCAGCGTAGGACTAGCGGGAGCAGGAGGAGAGACCCAGTACTTC.

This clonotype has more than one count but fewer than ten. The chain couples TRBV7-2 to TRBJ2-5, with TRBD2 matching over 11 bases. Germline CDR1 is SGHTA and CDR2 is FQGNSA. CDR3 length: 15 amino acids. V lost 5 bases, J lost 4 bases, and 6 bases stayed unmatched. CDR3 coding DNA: TGTGCCAGCAGCATGACTAGCGGGATTAGAGAGACCCAGTACTTC. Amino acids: CASSMTSGIRETQYF.

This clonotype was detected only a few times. The CDR3 DNA is TGTGCCATCAGGGTAGATACAGGTACCTGGAGAGTGAACACCGGGGAGCTGTTTTTT. Translation gives CAIRVDTGTWRVNTGELFF. The J gene is TRBJ2-2, the V gene TRBV10-3; possibly TRBD1 for D (5 bases). V gave up 6 bases and J gave up 1 base, with 24 bases separating them. Germline assignment: CDR1 ENHRY and CDR2 SYGVKD. The CDR3 is 19 residues long.

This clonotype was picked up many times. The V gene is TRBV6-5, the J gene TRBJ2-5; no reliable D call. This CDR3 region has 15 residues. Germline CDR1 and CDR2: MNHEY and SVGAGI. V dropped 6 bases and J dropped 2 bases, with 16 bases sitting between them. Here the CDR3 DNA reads TGTGCCAGCAGCTTCGGGTCCTCGGTGCAAGAGACCCAGTACTTC. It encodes CASSFGSSVQETQYF.

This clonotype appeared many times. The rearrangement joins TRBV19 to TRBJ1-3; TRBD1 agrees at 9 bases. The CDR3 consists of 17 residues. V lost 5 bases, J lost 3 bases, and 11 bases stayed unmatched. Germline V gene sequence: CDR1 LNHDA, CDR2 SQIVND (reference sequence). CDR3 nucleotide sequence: TGTGCCAGTAGTCCGACCGGAACAGGGGGCTATGGAAACACCATATATTTT. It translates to CASSPTGTGGYGNTIYF.

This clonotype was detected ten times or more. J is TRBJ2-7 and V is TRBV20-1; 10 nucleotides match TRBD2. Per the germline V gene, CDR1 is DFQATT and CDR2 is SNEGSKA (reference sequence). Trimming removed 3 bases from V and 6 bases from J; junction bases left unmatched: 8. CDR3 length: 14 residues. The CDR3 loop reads CSARKASGSSEQYF. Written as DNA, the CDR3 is TGCAGTGCTAGGAAGGCTAGCGGGAGTAGCGAGCAGTACTTC.

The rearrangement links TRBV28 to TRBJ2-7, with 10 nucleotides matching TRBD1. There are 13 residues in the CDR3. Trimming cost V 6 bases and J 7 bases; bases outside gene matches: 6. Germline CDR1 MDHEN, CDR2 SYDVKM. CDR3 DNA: TGTGCCAGCAGGTCCGGGACAGGGGATGAGCAGTACTTC. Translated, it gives CASRSGTGDEQYF.

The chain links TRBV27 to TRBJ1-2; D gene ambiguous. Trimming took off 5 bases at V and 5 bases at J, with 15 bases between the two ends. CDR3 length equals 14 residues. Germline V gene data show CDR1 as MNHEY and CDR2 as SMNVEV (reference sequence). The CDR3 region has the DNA TGTGCCAGCAGTCCCACTCGACAAGTATATGGCTACACCTTC. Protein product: CASSPTRQVYGYTF.

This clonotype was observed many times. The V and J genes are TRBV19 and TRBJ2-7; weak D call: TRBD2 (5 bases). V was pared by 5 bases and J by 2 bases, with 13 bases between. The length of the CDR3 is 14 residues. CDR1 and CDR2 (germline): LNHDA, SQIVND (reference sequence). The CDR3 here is CASSSSGNTYEQYF. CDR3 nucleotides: TGTGCCAGTAGTTCGTCGGGGAACACCTACGAGCAGTACTTC.

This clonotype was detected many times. CDR3 residues: CASSLTGLAGAYEQYF. The CDR3 DNA reads as TGTGCCAGCAGCTTAACGGGACTAGCGGGAGCCTACGAGCAGTACTTC. The chain combines TRBV7-3 with TRBJ2-7; 14 bases align to TRBD2. Germline V gene lookup returns CDR1 SGHTA and CDR2 FQGTGA. The CDR3 is 16 amino acids. V shed 0 bases and J 2 bases; nucleotides not matched to a gene: 0.

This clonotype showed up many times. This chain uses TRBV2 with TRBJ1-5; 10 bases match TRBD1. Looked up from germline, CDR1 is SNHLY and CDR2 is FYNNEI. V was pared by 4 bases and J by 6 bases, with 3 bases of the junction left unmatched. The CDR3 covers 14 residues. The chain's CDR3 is CASSGTGGLQPQHF. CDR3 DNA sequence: TGTGCCAGCAGTGGGACAGGGGGACTTCAGCCCCAGCATTTT.

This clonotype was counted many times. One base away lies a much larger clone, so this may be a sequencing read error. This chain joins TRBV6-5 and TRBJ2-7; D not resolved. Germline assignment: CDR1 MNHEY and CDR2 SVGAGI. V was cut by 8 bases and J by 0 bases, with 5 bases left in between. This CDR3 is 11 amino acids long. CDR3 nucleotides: TGTGCCAGCGGCCCCTCCTACGAGCAGTACTTC. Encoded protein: CASGPSYEQYF.

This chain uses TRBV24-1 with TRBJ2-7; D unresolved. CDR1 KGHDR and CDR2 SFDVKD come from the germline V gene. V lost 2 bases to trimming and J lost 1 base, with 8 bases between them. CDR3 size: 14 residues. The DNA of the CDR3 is TGTGCCACCAGTGATTCTTTCCGTTCCTACGAGCAGTACTTC. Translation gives CATSDSFRSYEQYF.

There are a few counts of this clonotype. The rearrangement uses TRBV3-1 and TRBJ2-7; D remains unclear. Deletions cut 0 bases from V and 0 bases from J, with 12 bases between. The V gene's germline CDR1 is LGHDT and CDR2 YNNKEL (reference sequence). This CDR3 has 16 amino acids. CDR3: CASSQDVLLGSYEQYF. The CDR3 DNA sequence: TGTGCCAGCAGCCAAGATGTTCTGTTGGGCTCCTACGAGCAGTACTTC.

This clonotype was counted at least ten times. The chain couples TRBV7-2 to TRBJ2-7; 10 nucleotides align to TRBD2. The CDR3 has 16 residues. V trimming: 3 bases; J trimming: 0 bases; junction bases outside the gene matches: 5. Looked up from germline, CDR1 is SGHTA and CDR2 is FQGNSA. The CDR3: CASSFKLAGNSYEQYF. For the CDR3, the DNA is TGTGCCAGCAGCTTCAAACTAGCGGGGAACTCCTACGAGCAGTACTTC.